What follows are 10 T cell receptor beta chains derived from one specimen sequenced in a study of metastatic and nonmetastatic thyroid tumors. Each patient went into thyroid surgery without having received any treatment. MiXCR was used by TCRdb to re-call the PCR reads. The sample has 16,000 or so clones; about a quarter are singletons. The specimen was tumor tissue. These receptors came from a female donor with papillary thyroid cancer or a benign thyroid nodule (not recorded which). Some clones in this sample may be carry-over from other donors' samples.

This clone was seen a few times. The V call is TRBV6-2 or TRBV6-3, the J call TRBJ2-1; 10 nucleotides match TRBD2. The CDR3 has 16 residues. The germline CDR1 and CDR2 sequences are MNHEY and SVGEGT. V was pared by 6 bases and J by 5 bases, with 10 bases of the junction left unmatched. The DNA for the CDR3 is TGTGCCAGCAGCTCCTATGGACTAGCGGATGACAATGAGCAGTTCTTC. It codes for CASSSYGLADDNEQFF.

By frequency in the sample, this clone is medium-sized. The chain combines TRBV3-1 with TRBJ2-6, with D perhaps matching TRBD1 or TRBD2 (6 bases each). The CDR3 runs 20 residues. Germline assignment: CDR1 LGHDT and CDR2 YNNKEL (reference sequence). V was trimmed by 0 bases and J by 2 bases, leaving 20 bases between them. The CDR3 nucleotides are TGTGCCAGCAGCCAAGATCGGGGGCCAGGGGCGGTGGCTGGGGCCAACGTCCTGACTTTC. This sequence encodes CASSQDRGPGAVAGANVLTF.

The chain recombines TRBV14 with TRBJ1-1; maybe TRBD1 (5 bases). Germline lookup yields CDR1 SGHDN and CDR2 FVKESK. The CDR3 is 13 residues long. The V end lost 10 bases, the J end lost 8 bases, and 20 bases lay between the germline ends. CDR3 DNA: TGTGCCATCGGCCAAGCCCGGGGGGGAGAAGCTTTCTTT. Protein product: CAIGQARGGEAFF.

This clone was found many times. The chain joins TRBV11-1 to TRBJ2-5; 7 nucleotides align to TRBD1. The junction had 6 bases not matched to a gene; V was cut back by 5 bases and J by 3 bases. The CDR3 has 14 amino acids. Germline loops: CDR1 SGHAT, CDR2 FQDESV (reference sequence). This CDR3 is CASSRLGQKETQYF. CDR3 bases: TGTGCCAGCAGCCGGCTGGGACAGAAAGAGACCCAGTACTTC.

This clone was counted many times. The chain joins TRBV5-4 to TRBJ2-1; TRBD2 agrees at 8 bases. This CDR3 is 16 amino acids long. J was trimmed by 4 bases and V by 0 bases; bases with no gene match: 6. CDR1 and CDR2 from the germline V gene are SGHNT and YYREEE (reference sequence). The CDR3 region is CASSLAGGARYNEQFF. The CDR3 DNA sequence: TGTGCCAGCAGCTTGGCGGGAGGGGCGAGATACAATGAGCAGTTCTTC.

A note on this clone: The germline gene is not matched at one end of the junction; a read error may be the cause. CDR3 sequence: CASSLGGAVVAYEHYF. Here the CDR3 DNA reads TGTGCCAGCAGTTTAGGGGGGGCGGTGGTAGCCTACGAGCATTACTTC. The gene calls are TRBV27 and TRBJ2-7; possible D gene TRBD2, 7 bases. Per germline, CDR1 MNHEY and CDR2 SMNVEV (reference sequence). The CDR3 sequence is 16 residues long.

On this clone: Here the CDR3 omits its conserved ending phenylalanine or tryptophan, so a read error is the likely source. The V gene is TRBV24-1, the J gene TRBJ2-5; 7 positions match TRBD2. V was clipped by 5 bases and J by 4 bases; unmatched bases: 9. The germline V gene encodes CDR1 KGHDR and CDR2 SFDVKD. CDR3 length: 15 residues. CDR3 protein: CATSALTSRGETQYL. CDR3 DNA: TGTGCCACCAGTGCCCTGACTAGCCGGGGAGAGACCCAGTACCTC.

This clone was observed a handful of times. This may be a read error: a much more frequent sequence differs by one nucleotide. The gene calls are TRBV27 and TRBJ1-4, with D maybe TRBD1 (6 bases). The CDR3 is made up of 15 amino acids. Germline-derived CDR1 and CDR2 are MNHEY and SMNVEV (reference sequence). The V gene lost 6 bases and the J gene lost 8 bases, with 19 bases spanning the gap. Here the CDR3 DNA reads TGTGCCAGCAGGAAAGTAGGCCCCCAGGGGGAAAAACTGTTTTTT. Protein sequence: CASRKVGPQGEKLFF.

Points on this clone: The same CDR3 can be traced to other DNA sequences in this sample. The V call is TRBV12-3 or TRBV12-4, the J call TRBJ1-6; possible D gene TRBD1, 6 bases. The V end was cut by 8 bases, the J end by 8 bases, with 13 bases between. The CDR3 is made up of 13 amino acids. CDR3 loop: CASRRGADSPLHF. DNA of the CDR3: TGTGCCAGCCGGAGGGGGGCCGATTCACCCCTCCACTTT.

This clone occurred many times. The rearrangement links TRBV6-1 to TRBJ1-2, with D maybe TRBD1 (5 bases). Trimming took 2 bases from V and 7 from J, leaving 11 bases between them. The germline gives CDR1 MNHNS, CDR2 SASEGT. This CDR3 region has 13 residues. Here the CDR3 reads CASSENGAGGYTF. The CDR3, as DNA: TGTGCCAGCAGTGAAAACGGGGCGGGTGGCTACACCTTC.